This TCR beta chain came from a study of blood T cell repertoires in COVID-19. Sequenced by immunoSEQ multiplex PCR; TCRdb stores in-frame clones only, minus some. Here the sample spans about 250,000 clones, about 86% being singletons. This TCR was sampled from an elderly man with acute or convalescent COVID-19. The sample was peripheral blood.

As DNA, the CDR3 is TGTGCCAGCAGCCTCTACCTCGGACAGACAAACACTGAAGCTTTCTTT. It yields the protein CASSLYLGQTNTEAFF. The chain carries TRBV4-2 and TRBJ1-1, with D possibly being TRBD1 (6 bases). The CDR3 covers 16 residues. CDR1 is LGHNA and CDR2 is YNFKEQ in the germline V gene. Deletions cut 4 bases from V and 2 bases from J, with 17 bases between.